These 25 T cell receptor beta chains came from one sample sequenced in a study of T cells in Graves' hyperthyroidism and ophthalmopathy. There were TCR beta CDR3 regions amplified from RNA transcripts. Carried out on the TCR CDR3, a first-round RT-PCR used the HTBI primer set. TCRdb reanalysed the multiplex PCR reads using MiXCR and keeps one entry per CDR3 protein. The sample contains about 570,000 distinct CDR3 sequences, more than 45% of which appear only once. Sequencing input: peripheral blood or thyroid tissue (not recorded which). The receptors come from an adult woman with Graves' disease, either hyperthyroidism or ophthalmopathy (not recorded which).

This clonotype was seen ten or more times. The rearrangement uses TRBV5-1 and TRBJ1-1, with D perhaps TRBD1 (6 bases). With 5 bases removed from V and 4 bases from J, the gap between germline ends came to 18 bases. This CDR3 is 15 amino acids long. Germline V gene data show CDR1 as SGHRS and CDR2 as YFSETQ. For the CDR3, the DNA is TGCGCCAGCAGTTACAGGGAAGGAGTGACCACTGAAGCTTTCTTT. Amino acid sequence: CASSYREGVTTEAFF.

There are a few counts of this clonotype. The chain employs TRBV24-1 and TRBJ2-2; D possibly corresponds to TRBD1 (6 bases). This CDR3 is built from 12 residues. Trimming took 12 bases from V and 1 from J, leaving 8 bases between them. The germline V gene has CDR1 KGHDR and CDR2 SFDVKD. The CDR3 reads CAPGQNTGELFF. The CDR3 DNA sequence: TGTGCCCCGGGACAGAACACCGGGGAGCTGTTTTTT.

CDR3 nucleotide sequence: TGCGCCAGCAGCCATGGACCTGAAGTAGGGGAGCAGTACTTC. This translates into CASSHGPEVGEQYF. V and J are TRBV4-3 and TRBJ2-5, with D perhaps matching TRBD1 or TRBD2 (5 bases each). Germline loops: CDR1 LGHNA, CDR2 YSLEER. V was cut by 3 bases and J by 11 bases, with 19 bases left in between. There are 14 residues in the CDR3.

This sequence joins TRBV7-9 and TRBJ2-2, with D hard to call. V was pared by 5 bases and J by 5 bases, with 12 bases between. The CDR3 has 14 residues. The V gene's germline CDR1 is SEHNR and CDR2 FQNEAQ (reference sequence). CDR3 sequence: CASSQVHGTGELFF. The CDR3 nucleotides are TGTGCCAGCAGCCAAGTCCACGGGACCGGGGAGCTGTTTTTT.

This clonotype was observed once. J is TRBJ1-5 and V is TRBV14, with unresolved D. The CDR3 contains 14 residues. V dropped 1 base and J dropped 6 bases, with 10 bases sitting between them. Germline-derived CDR1 and CDR2 are SGHDN and FVKESK. The CDR3: CASSQGGVGQPQHF. The DNA of the CDR3 is TGTGCCAGCAGCCAAGGTGGGGTCGGTCAGCCCCAGCATTTT.

V is TRBV7-9 and J is TRBJ1-5; D unclear. This CDR3 has 14 amino acids. V lost 2 bases and J 11 bases, leaving 16 bases between the germline ends. Germline V CDR1 and CDR2: SEHNR, FQNEAQ (reference sequence). CDR3 DNA: TGTGCCAGCAGCTTACGGTGGAATCAAGAGACCCAGCATTTT. Translating gives CASSLRWNQETQHF.

This clonotype was counted at least ten times. The chain has TRBV2 and TRBJ2-7; 13 bases map to TRBD2. The CDR3 has 14 residues. CDR1 SNHLY and CDR2 FYNNEI come from the germline V gene. The J segment lost 5 bases and the V segment lost 6 bases, leaving 4 bases of the junction unmatched. CDR3 sequence reads: CASRTSGRTHEQYF. The CDR3 DNA reads as TGTGCCAGCAGGACTAGCGGGAGGACCCACGAGCAGTACTTC.

The chain is built from TRBV25-1 and TRBJ2-7; 7 nucleotides line up with TRBD2. Germline V lookup: CDR1 MGHDK, CDR2 SYGVNS. The CDR3 totals 15 residues. J lost 4 bases, V lost 2 bases, and 8 bases had no gene match. The CDR3 nucleotides read TGTGCCAGCAGTGAACCACGGGGAGGGTGGTACGAGCAGTACTTC. This sequence encodes CASSEPRGGWYEQYF.

V usage is TRBV10-3 and J usage is TRBJ2-7; TRBD2 matches 9 bases. Germline CDR1 and CDR2: ENHRY and SYGVKD. V lost 6 bases to trimming and J lost 6 bases; unmatched junction nucleotides: 12. This CDR3 has 15 amino acids. The CDR3 protein is CAISGSGSGRGEQYF. CDR3 sequence (DNA): TGTGCCATCAGCGGCTCAGGTAGCGGGAGAGGCGAGCAGTACTTC.

The DNA of the CDR3 is TGTGCCAGCACCCCCTTAGGGGGACAAGAGACCCAGTACTTC. Its protein product is CASTPLGGQETQYF. This rearrangement joins TRBV6-5 to TRBJ2-5; a weak D match, TRBD1 (6 bases). In germline, CDR1 is MNHEY, CDR2 SVGAGI. The CDR3 has 14 residues. V was pared by 7 bases and J by 2 bases, with 14 bases between.

Ten or more counts support this clonotype. The chain recombines TRBV11-3 with TRBJ1-1; D might be TRBD1 (5 bases). The germline V gene has CDR1 SGHNT and CDR2 YENEEA. V lost 2 bases, J lost 5 bases, and 12 bases lay in between. This CDR3 comprises 14 residues. CDR3 in amino acids: CASSLWGRETEAFF. In DNA, the CDR3 is TGTGCCAGCAGCTTATGGGGGAGAGAAACTGAAGCTTTCTTT.

This clonotype was seen ten or more times. The CDR3 protein is CASSPTPRETQYF. The CDR3 DNA sequence: TGTGCCAGCAGTCCAACTCCCAGGGAGACCCAGTACTTC. The J gene is TRBJ2-5, the V gene TRBV6-5; D unclear. Trimming stripped 5 bases from V and 5 bases from J, with 12 bases between. The germline V gene has CDR1 MNHEY and CDR2 SVGAGI. CDR3 length: 13 amino acids.

At least ten counts were recorded for this clonotype. The chain employs TRBV6-6 and TRBJ1-4; D not resolved. The CDR3 totals 14 residues. The V and J ends lost 5 bases and 8 bases respectively, with 15 bases between them. Per germline, CDR1 MNHNY and CDR2 SVGAGI (reference sequence). DNA for the CDR3: TGTGCCAGCAGTGGTCGGCCGTGGGCCGAAAAACTGTTTTTT. Amino acids: CASSGRPWAEKLFF.

This clonotype was detected only a few times. This chain joins TRBV7-2 and TRBJ1-6, with a possible D match to TRBD1 (5 bases). From germline, CDR1 is SGHTA and CDR2 FQGNSA. The V and J ends lost 5 bases and 1 base respectively, with 9 bases between them. This CDR3 has 15 residues. CDR3 loop: CASSPSGSYNSPLHF. The CDR3 DNA follows: TGTGCCAGCAGCCCCTCAGGGTCCTATAATTCACCCCTCCACTTT.

This clonotype was seen only a few times. V usage is TRBV18 and J usage is TRBJ2-5; D might be TRBD2 (6 bases). Germline CDR1 KGHSH, CDR2 LQKENI. CDR3 length equals 16 residues. Trimming shortened V by 2 bases and J by 4 bases, and 17 bases separated the two germline ends. This CDR3 is CASSPVTGTGRETQYF. The CDR3 coding sequence is TGTGCCAGCTCACCAGTAACGGGGACTGGGCGAGAGACCCAGTACTTC. The entire variable domain, with the rest obtained from reference TRBV18 and TRBJ2-5, is as follows: NAGVMQNPRHLVRRRGQEARLRCSPMKGHSHVYWYRQLPEEGLKFMVYLQKENIIDESGMPKERFSAEFPKEGPSILRIQQVVRGDSAAYFCASSPVTGTGRETQYFGPGTRLLVL.

This clonotype was seen repeatedly, ten times or more. The gene calls are TRBV5-4 and TRBJ1-2; weak D call: TRBD1 (6 bases). The CDR3 contains 17 residues. Trimming cost V 4 bases and J 3 bases, with 22 bases left between them. Germline CDR1 and CDR2: SGHNT and YYREEE (reference sequence). The CDR3, as DNA: TGTGCCAGCAGCGGCTTTGGAATCTCAGGGGCTTACTATGGCTACACCTTC. This sequence encodes CASSGFGISGAYYGYTF.

V gene TRBV7-2 combines with J gene TRBJ2-2; D gene unclear. V shed 2 bases and J shed 9 bases, with 7 bases lying between them. CDR1 is SGHTA, CDR2 FQGNSA, per germline. The CDR3 loop spans 12 amino acids. The chain's CDR3 is CASSLRRRELFF. The CDR3 nucleotides read TGTGCCAGCAGCTTACGTCGGAGGGAGCTGTTTTTT.

The gene calls are TRBV5-1 and TRBJ2-6; 10 bases are a match to TRBD1. This CDR3 has 19 amino acids. V lost 0 bases and J lost 0; bases outside the gene matches: 6. CDR1 and CDR2 from the germline V gene are SGHRS and YFSETQ. CDR3 sequence (DNA): TGCGCCAGCAGCTTGGTACGGGGACAGGGGTACTCTGGGGCCAACGTCCTGACTTTC. This codes for CASSLVRGQGYSGANVLTF. The complete variable domain, with remaining parts taken from reference TRBV5-1 and TRBJ2-6, reads KAGVTQTPRYLIKTRGQQVTLSCSPISGHRSVSWYQQTPGQGLQFLFEYFSETQRNKGNFPGRFSGRQFSNSRSEMNVSTLELGDSALYLCASSLVRGQGYSGANVLTFGAGSRLTVL.

The rearrangement links TRBV19 to TRBJ1-2; TRBD1 matches at 9 bases. Looked up from germline, CDR1 is LNHDA and CDR2 is SQIVND (reference sequence). The length of the CDR3 is 14 residues. V trimming: 5 bases; J trimming: 2 bases; junction bases outside the gene matches: 3. This CDR3 is CASSWTGENYGYTF. The CDR3 nucleotides read TGTGCCAGTAGTTGGACAGGGGAAAACTATGGCTACACCTTC.

This clonotype showed up many times. The chain uses TRBV14 and TRBJ2-7; D call uncertain. V was clipped by 0 bases and J by 6 bases, with 12 bases between them. This CDR3 is 14 amino acids long. CDR1 SGHDN and CDR2 FVKESK come from the germline V gene. The CDR3 reads CASSQEWPPSEQYF. CDR3 in DNA: TGTGCCAGCAGCCAAGAATGGCCTCCGTCCGAGCAGTACTTC.

This clonotype was found many times. The rearrangement links TRBV11-2 to TRBJ2-2; 10 bases line up with TRBD2. The CDR3 runs 15 residues. Germline assignment: CDR1 SGHAT and CDR2 FQNNGV. The junction had 1 base not matched to a gene; V was cut back by 3 bases and J by 3 bases. CDR3 DNA: TGTGCCAGCAGCTTCCTAGCGGGAGACACCGGGGAGCTGTTTTTT. Its protein product is CASSFLAGDTGELFF.

This clonotype occurred many times. J is TRBJ1-3 and V is TRBV12-3 or TRBV12-4, with unresolved D. V was pared by 5 bases and J by 5 bases, with 7 bases between. This CDR3 spans 12 amino acids. The chain's CDR3 is CASSQTRNTIYF. CDR3 DNA sequence: TGTGCCAGCAGTCAGACACGAAACACCATATATTTT.

This clonotype was observed at least ten times. In DNA, the CDR3 is TGTGCCAGCAGCCAGAGGGGGGGGAGTGAAAAACTGTTTTTT. This sequence encodes CASSQRGGSEKLFF. This chain connects TRBV14 to TRBJ1-4; tentative D call: TRBD1 (6 bases). V dropped 3 bases and J dropped 7 bases, with 12 bases sitting between them. This CDR3 has 14 residues. Germline assignment: CDR1 SGHDN and CDR2 FVKESK. The full variable domain, rest sourced from reference TRBV14 and TRBJ1-4, is EAGVTQFPSHSVIEKGQTVTLRCDPISGHDNLYWYRRVMGKEIKFLLHFVKESKQDESGMPNNRFLAERTGGTYSTLKVQPAELEDSGVYFCASSQRGGSEKLFFGSGTQLSVL.

This clonotype was seen repeatedly, ten times or more. The chain recombines TRBV7-3 with TRBJ2-7, with a possible D match to TRBD2 (7 bases). Trimming took off 1 base at V and 4 bases at J, with 11 bases between the two ends. Germline V CDR1 and CDR2: SGHTA, FQGTGA. The CDR3 runs to 14 residues. The CDR3 is CASSLIAGAYEQYF. CDR3 DNA: TGTGCCAGCAGCTTAATTGCGGGGGCTTACGAGCAGTACTTC.

The chain joins TRBV11-1 to TRBJ1-2; D uncertain. The V and J ends lost 1 base and 8 bases respectively, with 11 bases between them. The CDR3 extends over 13 amino acids. From germline, CDR1 is SGHAT and CDR2 FQDESV (reference sequence). The CDR3 region is CASSLVPSSGYTF. The DNA of the CDR3 is TGTGCCAGCAGCTTAGTACCCTCGTCAGGCTACACCTTC.